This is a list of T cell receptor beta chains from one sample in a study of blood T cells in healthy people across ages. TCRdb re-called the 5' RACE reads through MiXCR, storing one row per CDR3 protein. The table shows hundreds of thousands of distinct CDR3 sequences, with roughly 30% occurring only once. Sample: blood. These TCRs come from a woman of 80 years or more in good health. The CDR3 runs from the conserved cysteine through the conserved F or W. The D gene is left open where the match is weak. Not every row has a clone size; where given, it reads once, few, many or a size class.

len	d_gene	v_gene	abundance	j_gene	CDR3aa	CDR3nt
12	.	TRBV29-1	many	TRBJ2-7	CSVAGDSYEQYF	TGCAGCGTTGCAGGTGACTCCTACGAGCAGTACTTC
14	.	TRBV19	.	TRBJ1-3	CASSWTDSGNTIYF	TGTGCCAGTAGTTGGACCGACTCTGGAAACACCATATATTTT
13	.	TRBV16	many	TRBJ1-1	CASSQDFNTEAFF	TGTGCCAGCAGCCAGGACTTCAACACTGAAGCTTTCTTT
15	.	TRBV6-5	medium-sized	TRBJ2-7	CASSIFQAPTYEQYF	TGTGCCAGCAGCATTTTCCAGGCCCCCACCTACGAGCAGTACTTC
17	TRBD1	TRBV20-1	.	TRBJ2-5	CSASPPRGQGIQETQYF	TGCAGTGCTAGCCCCCCCCGCGGACAGGGAATACAAGAGACCCAGTACTTC
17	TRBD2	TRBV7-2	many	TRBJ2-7	CASSWTSGGANIYEQYF	TGTGCCAGCAGCTGGACTAGCGGGGGGGCCAACATTTACGAGCAGTACTTC
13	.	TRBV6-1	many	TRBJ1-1	CASSGQARTEAFF	TGTGCCAGCAGTGGACAAGCCCGCACTGAAGCTTTCTTT
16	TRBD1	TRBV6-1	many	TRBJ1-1	CASGRGQGGRNTEAFF	TGTGCCAGCGGGAGGGGGCAGGGGGGCAGAAACACTGAAGCTTTCTTT
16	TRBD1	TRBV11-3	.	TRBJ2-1	CVSSFEGGLAYNEQFF	TGTGTCAGCAGCTTCGAAGGGGGCTTGGCGTACAATGAGCAGTTCTTC
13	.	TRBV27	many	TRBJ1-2	CASSTGHVNGYTF	TGTGCCAGCAGTACGGGACATGTTAATGGCTACACCTTC